The 25 T cell receptor beta chains in this list originate from one sample, sequenced in a study of monozygotic twins with inflammatory bowel disease. TCRdb reanalyzed the 5' RACE reads and collapses them to one entry per CDR3 protein, without DNA. The sample includes some 400,000 distinct CDR3 sequences. The material sequenced was blood. The receptor set was obtained from a human donor with ulcerative colitis or Crohn's disease, or a healthy co-twin of an affected twin (not recorded which).

The chain couples TRBV10-3 to TRBJ2-5; the D call of TRBD2 rests on TCRdb alone, since no DNA is present to check it. Germline CDR1 ENHRY, CDR2 SYGVKD. The CDR3 contains 14 residues. The CDR3 spells CARRLAGELGTQYF.

The chain recombines TRBV27 with TRBJ2-7. The CDR3 is 14 amino acids. Looked up from germline, CDR1 is MNHEY and CDR2 is SMNVEV (reference sequence). CDR3 protein: CASRKKRVTYEQYF.

This chain uses TRBV7-2 with TRBJ2-1; TCRdb returns TRBD2, unconfirmable since there is no DNA. Per germline, CDR1 SGHTA and CDR2 FQGNSA. This CDR3 spans 15 amino acids. This CDR3 reads CASSLDGTSLNEQFF.

This sequence joins TRBV7-9 and TRBJ1-2. The CDR3 covers 13 residues. CDR1 and CDR2 (germline): SEHNR, FQNEAQ (reference sequence). The CDR3 sequence is CASSLGAMDGYTF.

The chain joins TRBV19 to TRBJ2-7; TCRdb lists TRBD2, though no DNA is available to test this call. Germline-derived CDR1 and CDR2 are LNHDA and SQIVND (reference sequence). The CDR3 runs 14 residues. CDR3 in amino acids: CASSMHSGSYEQYF.

J is TRBJ2-5 and V is TRBV12-3 or TRBV12-4. This CDR3 has 11 amino acids. The CDR3 loop reads CASTREETQYF.

This chain connects TRBV14 to TRBJ2-2; there is no DNA to check the TCRdb D call of TRBD2. The CDR3 runs to 16 residues. Germline V gives CDR1 SGHDN, CDR2 FVKESK. CDR3 residues: CASSKRSGRLTGELFF.

This sequence joins TRBV12-3 or TRBV12-4 and TRBJ2-3; the D call of TRBD2 rests on TCRdb alone, since no DNA is present to check it. The CDR3 sequence is 14 residues long. The CDR3 loop reads CASTSYSDGDTQYF.

J is TRBJ2-7 and V is TRBV7-8; TCRdb's D gene call, TRBD1, goes unchecked for lack of DNA. The CDR3 runs to 15 residues. Germline CDR1 is SGHVS and CDR2 is FQNEAQ. The CDR3 region is CASRGQGAYPYEQYF.

The genes are TRBV27 and TRBJ2-7; lacking DNA, the TRBD1 call made by TCRdb goes unchecked. Looked up from germline, CDR1 is MNHEY and CDR2 is SMNVEV (reference sequence). The CDR3 sequence is 15 residues long. CDR3: CASSIGTGLSYEQYF.

The rearrangement links TRBV4-3 to TRBJ1-5. Germline CDR1 LGHNA, CDR2 YSLEER. The CDR3 has 16 residues. CDR3 sequence: CASSQDFAAANQPQHF.

This sequence joins TRBV6-1 and TRBJ1-2; TCRdb designates TRBD1, a call that cannot be tested without DNA. Looked up from germline, CDR1 is MNHNS and CDR2 is SASEGT. This CDR3 spans 17 amino acids. The CDR3 spells CASSFDGQGVLGYGYTF.

The chain uses TRBV27 and TRBJ2-1. The CDR3 has 13 amino acids. Germline V gene sequence: CDR1 MNHEY, CDR2 SMNVEV (reference sequence). The CDR3 loop reads CASRPVNYNEQFF.

The chain recombines TRBV7-2 with TRBJ2-3; the TRBD1 assignment by TCRdb is unverifiable without DNA. From germline, CDR1 is SGHTA and CDR2 FQGNSA. The CDR3 is 14 amino acids. The CDR3 is CASSPGQPPDTQYF.

The V gene is TRBV24-1, the J gene TRBJ2-3; as DNA is missing, the TRBD2 call by TCRdb cannot be tested. This CDR3 region has 13 residues. Looked up from germline, CDR1 is KGHDR and CDR2 is SFDVKD. CDR3: CATAGSVTDTQYF.

The chain links TRBV28 to TRBJ1-4. Germline V gives CDR1 MDHEN, CDR2 SYDVKM. CDR3 length: 15 residues. The CDR3 spells CATLTSGIGPEKLFF.

The rearrangement uses TRBV7-9 and TRBJ1-1; as DNA is missing, the TRBD1 call by TCRdb cannot be tested. The CDR3 runs to 16 residues. Germline CDR1 is SEHNR and CDR2 is FQNEAQ (reference sequence). CDR3 sequence: CASSFPRGQPNTEAFF.

This chain links TRBV11-2 with TRBJ2-2; TCRdb's assignment of TRBD1 cannot be checked, as there is no DNA. The germline CDR1 and CDR2 sequences are SGHAT and FQNNGV. The CDR3 is 15 residues long. CDR3 residues: CASSSRGLNTGELFF.

This rearrangement joins TRBV9 to TRBJ1-4. Germline V gives CDR1 SGDLS, CDR2 YYNGEE. This CDR3 spans 13 amino acids. The CDR3 reads CASSPETDEKLFF.

The chain joins TRBV5-1 to TRBJ2-1; TCRdb's D call of TRBD2 is untestable without DNA. CDR1 is SGHRS, CDR2 YFSETQ, per germline. There are 15 residues in the CDR3. The CDR3 protein is CASSPTSGIREEQFF.

The CDR3 sequence: CSFQQSHNEQFF. The chain is built from TRBV29-1 and TRBJ2-1. Per the germline V gene, CDR1 is SQVTM and CDR2 is ANQGSEA. The CDR3 is made up of 12 amino acids.

The CDR3 protein is CASSFEPGGGYTF. The chain uses TRBV7-3 and TRBJ1-2. The CDR3 length is 13 residues. Germline loops: CDR1 SGHTA, CDR2 FQGTGA. Supplemented by reference TRBV7-3 and TRBJ1-2, the full variable domain reads GAGVSQTPSNKVTEKGKYVELRCDPISGHTALYWYRQSLGQGPEFLIYFQGTGAADDSGLPNDRFFAVRPEGSVSTLKIQRTERGDSAVYLCASSFEPGGGYTFGSGTRLTVV.

The chain recombines TRBV4-3 with TRBJ2-7; TCRdb designates TRBD1, a call that cannot be tested without DNA. Germline V gene data show CDR1 as LGHNA and CDR2 as YSLEER. CDR3 length: 15 amino acids. This CDR3 reads CASSQDKDTSYEQYF.

The V and J genes are TRBV28 and TRBJ2-5; TCRdb picks TRBD1, but there is no DNA to check that call. CDR1 and CDR2 (germline): MDHEN, SYDVKM. CDR3 length: 14 amino acids. The CDR3 sequence: CASRPDRGWETQYF. The full variable domain, rest sourced from reference TRBV28 and TRBJ2-5, is DVKVTQSSRYLVKRTGEKVFLECVQDMDHENMFWYRQDPGLGLRLIYFSYDVKMKEKGDIPEGYSVSREKKERFSLILESASTNQTSMYLCASRPDRGWETQYFGPGTRLLVL.

The rearrangement joins TRBV11-1 to TRBJ2-4; the TCRdb D gene call, TRBD2, has no DNA to confirm it. The CDR3 is 18 amino acids. CDR1 SGHAT and CDR2 FQDESV come from the germline V gene (reference sequence). CDR3 protein: CASSLARGSGVAKNIQYF.